This TCR beta chain was retrieved from a study of CXCR3-negative and CXCR3-positive naive CD8 T cells. General study findings and limits: Cryopreserved cells partially lost CXCR3 expression, and fresh PBMCs were used in most assays.

Of note for this clonotype: No antigen is known for it.

The authors made the TRB cDNA libraries by 5' RACE using UMI labels. TCRdb reprocessed the 5' RACE reads and stores each CDR3 protein as one record, lacking DNA. The listing contains about 56,000 distinct CDR3 sequences. CD8+ T cell subsets were each sorted in triplicate, 300,000 to 350,000 cells apiece. The receptor was derived from a human donor in good health. Some clones in this sample may be carry-over from other donors' samples. The sequenced sample was memory CD8+ T cells from blood.

CDR3 sequence: CSAYPPGLAGGRPYNEQFF. This chain connects TRBV20-1 to TRBJ2-1; the D call from TCRdb, TRBD2, cannot be confirmed without DNA. The CDR3 runs 19 residues. CDR1 DFQATT and CDR2 SNEGSKA come from the germline V gene (reference sequence).